A single T cell receptor beta chain is shown here with its context. Method: immunoSEQ multiplex PCR; TCRdb's copy keeps in-frame clones and lacks some. The sample records 200,000 to 250,000 clones, roughly 85% being singletons. The data stem from a study of blood T cell repertoires in COVID-19. Study-level information: Sites across the United States, Italy and Spain contributed samples from acute and convalescent COVID-19. In each case, the material was cDNA or gDNA derived from T cells, B-cell-depleted T cells, or PBMCs.

CDR3 size: 13 residues. The ends were cut back, 0 bases at V and 7 bases at J, with 7 bases in the middle. CDR1 SGHKS and CDR2 YYEKEE come from the germline V gene (reference sequence). The V gene is TRBV5-5, the J gene TRBJ1-4; D unclear. The specimen sequenced was peripheral blood. The receptor's source is a man in his fifties or sixties who had recovered from COVID-19. The CDR3 nucleotides read TGTGCCAGCAGCTTGGGTTTGAGTGAAAAACTGTTTTTT. Translation gives CASSLGLSEKLFF.